Listed below are T cell receptor beta chains from one sample, sequenced in a study of regulatory dendritic cells for organ transplantation. TCRdb's copy holds only in-frame clones and misses some; the assay was immunoSEQ multiplex PCR. Seen here are tens of thousands of clones, approximately 86% observed once, and the top ten hold approximately 0.39%. The sequenced material came from naive CD8+ T cells from blood. These receptors all stem from a human donor in good health. CDR3s include the opening cysteine and the closing phenylalanine or tryptophan. Each record gives: V gene, J gene, clone size, D gene, CDR3 DNA, CDR3 protein. D genes are given only for firm matches. Clone size is given for some rows only: seen once, a few or many times, or a class if the clone is expanded.

>TRBV4-1|TRBJ2-5|-|-
TGCGCCAGCAGCCAAGCCCCCCTGGAGACCCAGTACTTC
CASSQAPLETQYF
>TRBV13|TRBJ1-1|-|-
TGTGCCAGCAGCTTCTGGGGGGATCCTGAAGCTTTCTTT
CASSFWGDPEAFF
>TRBV4-1|TRBJ2-7|-|-
TGCGCCAGCAGCCAAGAAGGAACTAGTGGCTACGAGCAGTACTTC
CASSQEGTSGYEQYF
>TRBV6-1|TRBJ1-5|-|-
TGTGCCAGCAGTGAAGCGTATTGGCAGAATAGCAATCAGCCCCAGCATTTT
CASSEAYWQNSNQPQHF
>TRBV5-1|TRBJ2-7|once|-
TGCGCCAGCAGCATGGGTGCAGGGAAGGGTGAGCAGTACTTC
CASSMGAGKGEQYF
>TRBV7-2|TRBJ2-7|-|-
TGTGCCAGCAGCCAAGCTAGCTACGAGCAGTACTTC
CASSQASYEQYF
>TRBV7-8|TRBJ1-2|-|-
TGTGCCAGCAGCCCTCCGGGGAAAAACTATGGCTACACCTTC
CASSPPGKNYGYTF
>TRBV19|TRBJ1-5|-|TRBD1
TGTGCCAGTAGTATCGAAGGGGGACAGGATGATAGCAATCAGCCCCAGCATTTT
CASSIEGGQDDSNQPQHF
>TRBV4-3|TRBJ1-4|-|-
TGCGCCAGCAGCCAAGTTGCTTGGCGGGATGTGTTGGGGGGGGAGGGTGAAAAACTGTTTTTT
CASSQVAWRDVLGGEGEKLFF
>TRBV7-2|TRBJ2-1|-|TRBD1
TGTGCCAGCAGCTTGGTCATGGGACAGAACTACAATGAGCAGTTCTTC
CASSLVMGQNYNEQFF
>TRBV6-6|TRBJ1-5|-|TRBD1
TGTGCCAGCAGAACGGACAGGAATAGCAATCAGCCCCAGCATTTT
CASRTDRNSNQPQHF
>TRBV4-3|TRBJ1-3|-|-
TGCGCCAGCAGCCAAGATCCGCGGGTAGACAACACCATATATTTT
CASSQDPRVDNTIYF
>TRBV9|TRBJ2-3|-|TRBD2
TGTGCCAGCAGCGTAGTGGGGGGGGACACAGATACGCAGTATTTT
CASSVVGGDTDTQYF
>TRBV4-3|TRBJ1-1|once|TRBD1
TGCGCCAGCAGCCAAGACGCCTGGACAGGGGGCGTCGGCACTGAAGCTTTCTTT
CASSQDAWTGGVGTEAFF
>TRBV4-2|TRBJ1-1|once|-
TGTGCCAGCAGCCAAGATCGGGGGGCTGGGGTAGCTTTCTTT
CASSQDRGAGVAFF
>TRBV5-5|TRBJ1-5|few|-
TGTGCCAGCAGCTTCGAACAGGGTGGCCAGCCCCAGCATTTT
CASSFEQGGQPQHF
>TRBV29-1|TRBJ1-1|-|TRBD1
TGCAGCGTTGAAAAACAGGACAGGGACACTGAAGCTTTCTTT
CSVEKQDRDTEAFF
>TRBV7-8|TRBJ1-5|-|-
TGTGCCAGCAGCCAGGGTCTGGGCAATCAGCCCCAGCATTTT
CASSQGLGNQPQHF
>TRBV4-1|TRBJ1-2|-|-
TGCGCCAGCAGCCCTCTTACGGGAGCTAACTATGGCTACACCTTC
CASSPLTGANYGYTF
>TRBV6-1|TRBJ1-6|-|TRBD1
TGTGCCAGCAGTGAAGCGACAGGGGGAAGTTCACCCCTCCACTTT
CASSEATGGSSPLHF
>TRBV4-2|TRBJ1-2|-|-
TGTGCCAGCAGCCAAGAGTCCTTTGGAGACTATGGCTACACCTTC
CASSQESFGDYGYTF
>TRBV4-2|TRBJ2-7|-|TRBD2
TGTGCCAGCAGCCAGCTACTTCCGGGACTAGCGGGGGGGACGAGCTCCTACGAGCAGTACTTC
CASSQLLPGLAGGTSSYEQYF
>TRBV5-8|TRBJ2-5|-|-
TGTGCCAGCAGCTATCGCGGACTCGGGTACTTC
CASSYRGLGYF
>TRBV27|TRBJ2-7|-|-
TGTGCCAGCGGGGTCACGGGGTACGAGCAGTACTTC
CASGVTGYEQYF
>TRBV6-5|TRBJ1-2|few|-
TGTGCCAGCAGGAACTACGAACGGCCTAACTATGGCTACACCTTC
CASRNYERPNYGYTF
>TRBV7-9|TRBJ2-1|-|TRBD1
TGTGCCAGCAGGGACAGGGGGCCGATCAATGAGCAGTTCTTC
CASRDRGPINEQFF
>TRBV21-1|TRBJ1-6|-|-
-
CASSKWGQGASPLHF
>TRBV15|TRBJ1-4|-|TRBD1
TGTGCCACTCGACAGGGGGCTTCGGCTAATGAAAAACTGTTTTTT
CATRQGASANEKLFF
>TRBV21-1|TRBJ2-5|-|-
TGTGCCAGCAGCAAAGAAGACCAGGGGGCAGGGGGACAAGAGACCCAGTACTTC
CASSKEDQGAGGQETQYF
>TRBV7-6|TRBJ2-7|-|-
TGTGCCAGCAGCTTGGGGTTACAGGGTCCCTACGAGCAGTACTTC
CASSLGLQGPYEQYF
>TRBV6-6|TRBJ1-4|once|-
TGTGCCAGCAGTTACTCCTCAGCAACTAATGAAAAACTGTTTTTT
CASSYSSATNEKLFF
>TRBV6-5|TRBJ1-2|once|-
TGTGCCAGCAGTTTCTTCGGGGGAGAATATGGCTACACCTTC
CASSFFGGEYGYTF
>TRBV7-9|TRBJ2-3|-|TRBD1
TGTGCCAGCAGCATCAGGGACAGCTTGGGAGATACGCAGTATTTT
CASSIRDSLGDTQYF
>TRBV2|TRBJ2-7|-|-
TGTGCCAGCAAGATCGGGAGCCAATACGAGCAGTACTTC
CASKIGSQYEQYF
>TRBV15|TRBJ1-5|-|TRBD1
TGTGCCACCAGCAAAGACAGGGGGCGAGGTCAGCCCCAGCATTTT
CATSKDRGRGQPQHF
>TRBV13|TRBJ1-2|-|-
TGTGCCAGCAGCTTAGGCACAGCCCAGGGCTACACCTTC
CASSLGTAQGYTF
>TRBV19|TRBJ2-5|-|TRBD1
TGTGCCAGTAGGGTAGACAGGGAAGAGACCCAGTACTTC
CASRVDREETQYF
>TRBV5-6|TRBJ2-7|-|-
TGTGCCAGCAGCTTGCTCTCCTACGAGCAGTACTTC
CASSLLSYEQYF
>TRBV7-9|TRBJ1-2|-|TRBD1
TGTGCCAGCAGCTCCAAAGAACAGGGGGCTAGAGGCTACACCTTC
CASSSKEQGARGYTF
>TRBV5-6|TRBJ1-1|-|TRBD1
TGTGCCAGCAGTTTTATCCGGGACAGCGAGACTGAAGCTTTCTTT
CASSFIRDSETEAFF